Only one count was recorded for the clone carrying this T cell receptor beta chain. Antigen: not known. This record comes from a study of T cell repertoires in cytomegalovirus infection. Regarding the study as a whole: Dominating the ex vivo response were TCR beta clonotypes that were CMV-specific and HLA-C-restricted.

Trimming cost V 3 bases and J 5 bases, with 16 bases left between them. This CDR3 has 15 residues. TCRdb recomputed calls from the reads with MiXCR, one row per CDR3 protein. The sample carries some 590,000 distinct CDR3 sequences, 40% recorded once. The starting material was cultured PBMCs, obtained from culture after CMV antigen stimulation. The chain uses TRBV12-3 or TRBV12-4 and TRBJ1-1; D perhaps matches TRBD1 (5 bases). This TCR was sampled from a human donor in good health (CMV status not recorded). Some clones in this sample may be carry-over from other donors' samples. The CDR3 loop is CASSFSGEGRTEAFF. The CDR3 DNA follows: TGTGCCAGCAGTTTTTCGGGGGAAGGGAGGACTGAAGCTTTCTTT.